The next 32 T cell receptor beta chains were all read from a single sample in a study of blood T cell repertoires in COVID-19. TCRdb keeps only in-frame clones here, not all; method: immunoSEQ multiplex PCR. The data hold 150,000 to 200,000 clones, with 80% to 85% observed a single time. The sample consisted of PBMCs or T cells enriched from blood (not recorded which). The receptors shown here come from a man between 65 and 85 years old who had been exposed to COVID-19.

Written as DNA, the CDR3 is TGTGCCAGCAGTTCACAGCTCAATCAGCCCCAGCATTTT. Amino acid sequence: CASSSQLNQPQHF. The chain uses TRBV12-3 or TRBV12-4 and TRBJ1-5, with D uncertain. This CDR3 has 13 residues. V lost 4 bases and J 3 bases, leaving 7 bases between the germline ends.

The chain couples TRBV24-1 to TRBJ2-7, with 8 bases fitting TRBD1. From germline, CDR1 is KGHDR and CDR2 SFDVKD. The CDR3 consists of 16 residues. V gave up 7 bases and J gave up 3 bases; unmatched junction bases: 13. The DNA for the CDR3 is TGTGCCACCAGCGCCGCACCAAGGACAGGGCGCTACGAGCAGTACTTC. The encoded protein is CATSAAPRTGRYEQYF.

The V and J genes are TRBV10-1 and TRBJ1-1; D perhaps matches TRBD1 (5 bases). Germline CDR1 reads WNHNN; CDR2 reads SYGVQD (reference sequence). The CDR3 runs 15 residues. V gave up 2 bases and J gave up 3 bases, with 13 bases separating them. DNA of the CDR3: TGCGCCAGCAGTGAGGTCTCAGGGAGGGACACTGAAGCTTTCTTT. Amino acids: CASSEVSGRDTEAFF.

The chain is built from TRBV7-9 and TRBJ1-6; D call uncertain. This CDR3 comprises 16 residues. V was cut by 5 bases and J by 5 bases, with 16 bases left in between. The V gene's germline CDR1 is SEHNR and CDR2 FQNEAQ (reference sequence). The CDR3 nucleotides read TGTGCCAGCAGCCGAAATAATCTGGGAGATAATTCACCCCTCCACTTT. Translated: CASSRNNLGDNSPLHF.

This clone has more than one count but fewer than ten. This chain uses TRBV6-5 with TRBJ1-4; D not resolved. Trimming shortened V by 2 bases and J by 3 bases, and 10 bases separated the two germline ends. The germline gives CDR1 MNHEY, CDR2 SVGAGI. The CDR3 has 15 residues. In DNA, the CDR3 is TGTGCCAGCAGTTACAAACACATCTCTAATGAAAAACTGTTTTTT. Encoded protein: CASSYKHISNEKLFF.

V and J are TRBV3-1 (or the pseudogene TRBV3-2) and TRBJ2-3; D is perhaps TRBD2 (6 bases). Germline CDR1 and CDR2: LGHDT and YNNKEL (reference sequence). Trimming removed 4 bases from V and 2 bases from J, with 13 bases in between. The CDR3 has 15 amino acids. The CDR3 sequence: CASSRTSGVTDTQYF. CDR3 sequence (DNA): TGTGCCAGCAGCCGGACATCGGGGGTCACAGATACGCAGTATTTT.

In this sample, this clone turned up a few times. The chain uses TRBV25-1 and TRBJ2-1; 9 positions agree with TRBD2. The CDR3 totals 15 residues. Germline assignment: CDR1 MGHDK and CDR2 SYGVNS. The junction had 7 bases not matched to a gene; V was cut back by 4 bases and J by 6 bases. The CDR3 bases are TGTGCCAGCAGTGTTTCTAGCGGGAAGTTCAATGAGCAGTTCTTC. Translating it yields CASSVSSGKFNEQFF.

J is TRBJ1-2 and V is TRBV6-2 or TRBV6-3, with 7 bases fitting TRBD1. The CDR3 length is 12 residues. CDR1 is MNHEY, CDR2 SVGEGT, per germline. Trimming removed 4 bases from V and 13 bases from J; junction bases left unmatched: 9. The CDR3 sequence: CASSLTGRGGTF. CDR3 DNA sequence: TGTGCCAGCAGTTTGACAGGGAGAGGGGGCACCTTC.

This clone appeared a few times. The V gene is TRBV18, the J gene TRBJ1-5; unclear D gene. CDR3 length: 17 residues. Germline V gives CDR1 KGHSH, CDR2 LQKENI. The ends were cut back, 2 bases at V and 0 bases at J, with 14 bases in the middle. Here the CDR3 DNA reads TGTGCCAGCTCACCATCAAGGGAGGCCCATAGCAATCAGCCCCAGCATTTT. Protein product: CASSPSREAHSNQPQHF.

This sequence joins TRBV6-5 and TRBJ1-1; no firm D call. Trimming pared 3 bases from V and 3 bases from J, leaving 11 bases between. CDR3 length: 14 residues. Germline CDR1 MNHEY, CDR2 SVGAGI. The DNA for the CDR3 is TGTGCCAGCAGTTATGAATACCGGGACACTGAAGCTTTCTTT. This codes for CASSYEYRDTEAFF.

The chain is built from TRBV7-2 and TRBJ2-7, with 7 bases fitting TRBD2. The CDR3 runs 12 residues. V gave up 5 bases and J gave up 6 bases; unmatched junction bases: 4. Germline lookup yields CDR1 SGHTA and CDR2 FQGNSA. CDR3 nucleotide sequence: TGTGCCAGCAGCCCCGGACTAGTCGAGCAGTACTTC. Residues: CASSPGLVEQYF.

This clone has a single count. The chain is built from TRBV3-1 (or the pseudogene TRBV3-2) and TRBJ1-3; D not resolved. Deletions cut 1 base from V and 2 bases from J, with 15 bases between. Per the germline V gene, CDR1 is LGHDT and CDR2 is YNNKEL (reference sequence). The CDR3 runs 17 residues. CDR3: CASSQVSGDSPGNTIYF. The CDR3 DNA follows: TGTGCCAGCAGCCAAGTATCCGGGGATAGCCCTGGAAACACCATATATTTT.

This chain links TRBV9 with TRBJ2-7; D gene ambiguous. Germline V gene data show CDR1 as SGDLS and CDR2 as YYNGEE. V was trimmed by 0 bases and J by 0 bases, leaving 7 bases between them. The CDR3 spans 14 residues. DNA of the CDR3: TGTGCCAGCAGCGTAGATCCCGGCTCCTACGAGCAGTACTTC. Protein sequence: CASSVDPGSYEQYF.

This chain uses TRBV27 with TRBJ1-2; TRBD1 is a possible D gene (5 bases). The germline V gene has CDR1 MNHEY and CDR2 SMNVEV (reference sequence). Trimming cost V 6 bases and J 0 bases, with 11 bases left between them. The CDR3 has 14 residues. The CDR3 DNA is TGTGCCAGCAGATTGGGGGGGACTAACTATGGCTACACCTTC. It encodes CASRLGGTNYGYTF.

V is TRBV6-5 and J is TRBJ1-1, with TRBD1 as a possible D gene (5 bases). V dropped 4 bases and J dropped 0 bases, with 12 bases sitting between them. The CDR3 has 15 amino acids. Germline V gene lookup returns CDR1 MNHEY and CDR2 SVGAGI. The CDR3 loop is CASSWGVQMNTEAFF. The CDR3 region has the DNA TGTGCCAGCAGTTGGGGGGTCCAGATGAACACTGAAGCTTTCTTT.

This chain connects TRBV19 to TRBJ1-5; unclear D gene. Germline V gene sequence: CDR1 LNHDA, CDR2 SQIVND (reference sequence). The CDR3 consists of 12 residues. V was cut by 4 bases and J by 10 bases, with 11 bases left in between. CDR3 in amino acids: CASSSPGRPQHF. In DNA form, the CDR3 reads TGTGCCAGTAGTAGCCCAGGTAGACCCCAGCATTTT.

The rearrangement uses TRBV2 and TRBJ1-1, with 8 bases aligning to TRBD1. The CDR3 contains 16 residues. J was trimmed by 6 bases and V by 7 bases; bases with no gene match: 16. Germline-derived CDR1 and CDR2 are SNHLY and FYNNEI. CDR3 in amino acids: CASIPEQGVWGAEAFF. CDR3 DNA sequence: TGTGCCAGCATACCGGAACAGGGGGTCTGGGGCGCTGAAGCTTTCTTT.

The chain employs TRBV14 and TRBJ1-6; D unclear. V was cut by 7 bases and J by 14 bases, with 18 bases left in between. Germline V lookup: CDR1 SGHDN, CDR2 FVKESK. This CDR3 has 13 residues. The CDR3 bases are TGTGCCAGCACGGCAGCCGGACCCGGGGCCCTCCACTTT. This codes for CASTAAGPGALHF.

The V gene is TRBV7-2, the J gene TRBJ1-3; the D gene is possibly TRBD1 (5 bases). This CDR3 spans 14 amino acids. V lost 4 bases, J lost 2 bases, and 9 bases lay in between. Germline-derived CDR1 and CDR2 are SGHTA and FQGNSA. CDR3 in amino acids: CASSSTQAGNTIYF. The CDR3, as DNA: TGTGCCAGCAGCTCCACACAGGCTGGAAACACCATATATTTT.

The V call is TRBV28, the J call TRBJ2-7, with a possible D match to TRBD1 (5 bases). This CDR3 has 13 residues. Germline assignment: CDR1 MDHEN and CDR2 SYDVKM. V shed 5 bases and J shed 1 base, with 9 bases lying between them. CDR3 sequence: CASSKGLSYEQYF. The CDR3 nucleotides are TGTGCCAGCAGTAAGGGGCTATCCTACGAGCAGTACTTC.

CDR3 sequence: CASSWLAATDTQYF. The CDR3 DNA follows: TGTGCCAGCAGCTGGTTAGCGGCCACAGATACGCAGTATTTT. The chain is built from TRBV7-9 and TRBJ2-3, with D perhaps matching TRBD2 (6 bases). The V gene lost 4 bases and the J gene lost 2 bases, with 10 bases spanning the gap. Germline V lookup: CDR1 SEHNR, CDR2 FQNEAQ (reference sequence). This CDR3 contains 14 residues.

The chain recombines TRBV29-1 with TRBJ2-1; D might be TRBD2 (6 bases). This CDR3 contains 14 residues. Looked up from germline, CDR1 is SQVTM and CDR2 is ANQGSEA. Trimming removed 7 bases at V and 4 bases at J, with 17 bases between. CDR3 protein: CSASQAGVYNEQFF. The CDR3 bases are TGCAGCGCGAGTCAAGCGGGTGTTTACAATGAGCAGTTCTTC.

The table lists this clone with a count of one. CDR3 loop: CSAFRETQYF. The DNA of the CDR3 is TGCAGTGCGTTTCGGGAGACCCAGTACTTC. This chain links TRBV20-1 with TRBJ2-5; D remains unclear. Trimming took off 6 bases at V and 5 bases at J, with 7 bases between the two ends. The CDR3 has 10 amino acids. In germline, CDR1 is DFQATT, CDR2 SNEGSKA (reference sequence).

The rearrangement uses TRBV27 and TRBJ2-1; 8 positions agree with TRBD1. The germline CDR1 and CDR2 sequences are MNHEY and SMNVEV (reference sequence). Losses at the gene ends were 2 bases for V and 2 bases for J; bases not matched to a gene: 5. The CDR3 has 16 residues. CDR3 in DNA: TGTGCCAGCAGTTTAGGGGCAGGGGGCGCCTACAATGAGCAGTTCTTC. Protein sequence: CASSLGAGGAYNEQFF.

This chain links TRBV2 with TRBJ2-7, with D maybe TRBD1 (6 bases). The CDR3 spans 15 residues. V was cut by 6 bases and J by 3 bases, with 18 bases left in between. CDR1 and CDR2 from the germline V gene are SNHLY and FYNNEI. The CDR3 loop is CASSGQPTSGYEQYF. CDR3 DNA sequence: TGTGCCAGCAGCGGACAGCCTACTTCGGGCTACGAGCAGTACTTC.

The chain employs TRBV28 and TRBJ1-6, with TRBD1 identical over 7 bases. This CDR3 region has 14 residues. Unmatched junction bases numbered 7, after V lost 8 bases and J lost 6 bases. Germline V CDR1 and CDR2: MDHEN, SYDVKM. CDR3 region: CASSGTAFNSPLHF. CDR3 bases: TGTGCCAGCTCCGGGACAGCGTTTAATTCACCCCTCCACTTT.

The J gene is TRBJ1-4, the V gene TRBV2, with 10 positions matching TRBD1. V was clipped by 6 bases and J by 8 bases; unmatched bases: 3. CDR1 and CDR2 from the germline V gene are SNHLY and FYNNEI. CDR3 length: 13 residues. The CDR3 spells CASRLTGGEKLFF. CDR3 bases: TGTGCCAGCAGGTTGACAGGGGGCGAAAAACTGTTTTTT. The whole variable domain, remainder taken from reference TRBV2 and TRBJ1-4, is EPEVTQTPSHQVTQMGQEVILRCVPISNHLYFYWYRQILGQKVEFLVSFYNNEISEKSEIFDDQFSVERPDGSNFTLKIRSTKLEDSAMYFCASRLTGGEKLFFGSGTQLSVL.

V gene TRBV7-2 combines with J gene TRBJ2-1; 7 positions match TRBD2. The V gene end was trimmed by 5 bases and the J gene end by 9 bases; junction bases not matched to a gene: 16. Germline V gene sequence: CDR1 SGHTA, CDR2 FQGNSA. The CDR3 is made up of 16 amino acids. In DNA, the CDR3 is TGTGCCAGCAGCGAAGCAGCGGGACTACCTTTTAGTGAGCAGTTCTTC. It specifies CASSEAAGLPFSEQFF.

A single count supports this clone. Other DNA sequences in this sample translate to the same CDR3. J is TRBJ1-3 and V is TRBV30, with D unclear. The CDR3 extends over 11 amino acids. V was trimmed by 3 bases and J by 4 bases, leaving 4 bases between them. Germline V gene data show CDR1 as GTSNPN and CDR2 as SVGIG (reference sequence). The DNA for the CDR3 is TGTGCCTGGAGCTCCGGAAACACCATATATTTT. Its translation: CAWSSGNTIYF.

J is TRBJ2-2 and V is TRBV6-2 or TRBV6-3; the D is unclear. The CDR3 runs 16 residues. V gave up 1 base and J gave up 2 bases, with 11 bases separating them. The V gene's germline CDR1 is MNHEY and CDR2 SVGEGT. CDR3 in DNA: TGTGCCAGCAGTTACTTCTCCAGGCCAAACACCGGGGAGCTGTTTTTT. This encodes CASSYFSRPNTGELFF.

The genes are TRBV11-2 and TRBJ2-7; weak D call: TRBD2 (6 bases). CDR1 SGHAT and CDR2 FQNNGV come from the germline V gene. Trimming removed 4 bases at V and 2 bases at J, with 12 bases between. This CDR3 region has 14 residues. Here the CDR3 reads CASSSGTLTYEQYF. The CDR3 DNA reads as TGTGCCAGCAGCTCCGGGACTCTCACCTACGAGCAGTACTTC.

This chain joins TRBV7-2 and TRBJ2-2, with a weak D call TRBD1 (7 bases). V was pared by 4 bases and J by 6 bases, with 9 bases between. The CDR3 runs 13 residues. The germline gives CDR1 SGHTA, CDR2 FQGNSA. The CDR3 DNA sequence: TGTGCCAGCAGCTCCAGGGGGGCCGGGGAGCTGTTTTTT. This codes for CASSSRGAGELFF.